This T cell receptor (beta chain) emerged from a study of regulatory T cells in long-lasting Graves disease. The germline V gene has CDR1 SGHTA and CDR2 FQGNSA. The V end lost 4 bases, the J end lost 0 bases, and 16 bases lay between the germline ends. This CDR3 comprises 17 residues. Indicated time point: newly diagnosed GD, antithyroid drugs for less than 3 months. RNA isolated from PBMCs was used to make the TCR library. With iRepertoire HTBI primers and Arm-PCR of CDR3 regions, TCR beta libraries were built. TCRdb re-called the multiplex PCR reads through MiXCR, storing one row per CDR3 protein. Of 360,000 or so distinct CDR3 sequences listed, roughly 10% are singletons. These data also featured in a second study, about T cells in Graves' hyperthyroidism and ophthalmopathy.

This receptor was taken from a woman between 18 and 30 years old with Graves disease. The sequences come from peripheral blood mononuclear cells (PBMCs), collected at new diagnosis, from a patient treated with antithyroid drugs. The chain recombines TRBV7-2 with TRBJ1-5; D gene uncertain. The CDR3 protein is CASSSRSQDYSNQPQHF. CDR3 in DNA: TGTGCCAGCAGCTCGCGTTCCCAGGACTATAGCAATCAGCCCCAGCATTTT.